The rows below give T cell receptor beta chains drawn from one sample of a study of T cells in tuberculosis. Here immunoSEQ multiplex PCR was the method, and the copy in TCRdb shows in-frame clones only, minus some. The repertoire includes tens of thousands of clones, about 95% of them detected once, and roughly 7% sits in the top ten. Input material: PBMCs. These receptors were obtained from a donor aged 10 to 29 with latent tuberculosis or without tuberculosis infection. The conserved cysteine and the conserved F or W are not part of the CDR3 here.

v_call cdr3_aa
TRBV11-2 ASRTGGSYEQY
TRBV6-6 ATRDRGLHSNQPQH
TRBV6-5 ASSPSGITYEQY
TRBV7-8 ASSFIRWKGTGIYGYT
TRBV2 AGIQGENYGYT
TRBV6-6 ASKETGDSPLH
TRBV14 ASSQEALSEQF
TRBV19 ASCISGVITGELF
TRBV29-1 SVQREDRSYNEQF
TRBV10-2 ASILKPGQGNNTGELF
TRBV7-6 ASSYSGGLAAKETQY
TRBV5-1 ASRIGGVDTGELF
TRBV6-5 ASSYKTTSGRNEQF
TRBV27 ASSLDRGQGRLVQPHSPLH
TRBV6-1 ASSEATSRGDTQY
TRBV19 ASSTGTGAYEQY
TRBV5-4 ASSAGLATETQY
TRBV9 ASSVGRAGTGELF
TRBV30 AWSGGLAGGNEQF
TRBV6-1 ASSDMGGLQAF